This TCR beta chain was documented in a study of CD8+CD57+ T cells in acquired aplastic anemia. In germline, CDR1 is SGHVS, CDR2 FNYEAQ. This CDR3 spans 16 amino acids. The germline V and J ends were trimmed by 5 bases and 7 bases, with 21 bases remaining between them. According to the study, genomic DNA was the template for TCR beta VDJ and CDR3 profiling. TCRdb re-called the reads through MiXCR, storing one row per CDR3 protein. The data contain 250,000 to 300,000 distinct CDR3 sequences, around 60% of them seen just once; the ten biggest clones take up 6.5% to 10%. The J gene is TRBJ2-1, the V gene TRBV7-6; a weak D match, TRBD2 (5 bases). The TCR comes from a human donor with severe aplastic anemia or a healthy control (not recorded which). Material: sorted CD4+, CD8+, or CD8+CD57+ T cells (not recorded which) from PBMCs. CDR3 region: CASSPRLSRGRNEQFF. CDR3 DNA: TGTGCCAGCAGCCCCCGGTTAAGCCGAGGGCGGAATGAGCAGTTCTTC. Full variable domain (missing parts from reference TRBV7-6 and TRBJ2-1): GAGVSQSPRYKVTKRGQDVALRCDPISGHVSLYWYRQALGQGPEFLTYFNYEAQQDKSGLPNDRFSAERPEGSISTLTIQRTEQRDSAMYRCASSPRLSRGRNEQFFGPGTRLTVL.